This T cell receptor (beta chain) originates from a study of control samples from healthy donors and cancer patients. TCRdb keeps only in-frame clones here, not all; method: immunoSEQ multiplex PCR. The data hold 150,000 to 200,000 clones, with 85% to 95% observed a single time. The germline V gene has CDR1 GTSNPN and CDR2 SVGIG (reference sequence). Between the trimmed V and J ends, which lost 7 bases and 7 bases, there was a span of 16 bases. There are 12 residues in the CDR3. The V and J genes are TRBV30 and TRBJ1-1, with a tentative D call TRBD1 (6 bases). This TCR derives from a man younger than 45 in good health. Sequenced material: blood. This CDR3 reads CASWGAIGEAFF. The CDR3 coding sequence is TGTGCCTCCTGGGGGGCGATAGGTGAAGCTTTCTTT.